Here is one T cell receptor (beta chain) with its context. J gave up 9 bases and V 1 base, and 14 bases lay outside the gene matches. The germline gives CDR1 LGHDT, CDR2 YNNKEL (reference sequence). The CDR3 is 16 amino acids. The sample originates from a study of blood T cell repertoires in COVID-19. For the study at large: PBMCs, B-cell-depleted T cells, or T cells were the source of the cDNA or gDNA that made up the material.

Authors' analysis steps: Reference gene primer amplification in the assay estimated nucleated cell counts. Produced via immunoSEQ multiplex PCR; TCRdb's table is partial and in-frame only. The V and J calls and clone size are taken from that table; D and trimming were inferred from the DNA. The table shows 190,000 or so clones, with about 86% occurring only once. Sequencing input: peripheral blood. This rearrangement joins TRBV3-1 (or the pseudogene TRBV3-2) to TRBJ2-7; 8 nucleotides line up with TRBD1. This receptor was taken from a woman aged 18-30 years who had recovered from COVID-19. This CDR3 is CASSQGGRTGLQLQYV. The DNA of the CDR3 is TGTGCCAGCAGCCAAGGAGGGAGGACAGGGCTTCAGTTGCAGTACGTC.